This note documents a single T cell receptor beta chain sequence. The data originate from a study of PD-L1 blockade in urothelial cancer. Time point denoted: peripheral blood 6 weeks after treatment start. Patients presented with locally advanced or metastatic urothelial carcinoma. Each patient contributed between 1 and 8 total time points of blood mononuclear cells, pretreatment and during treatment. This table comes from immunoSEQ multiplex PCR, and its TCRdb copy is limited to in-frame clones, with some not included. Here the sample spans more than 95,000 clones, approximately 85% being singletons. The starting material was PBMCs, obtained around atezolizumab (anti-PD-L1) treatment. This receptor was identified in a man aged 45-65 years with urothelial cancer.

CDR3 DNA sequence: TGCGCCAGCAGCTCCCTAGCGGGCTCGAACACCGGGGAGCTGTTTTTT. Translating it yields CASSSLAGSNTGELFF. The genes are TRBV5-1 and TRBJ2-2; 8 bases are shared with TRBD2. Germline V gene data show CDR1 as SGHRS and CDR2 as YFSETQ. The CDR3 totals 16 residues. Trimming removed 3 bases from V and 0 bases from J; junction bases left unmatched: 4.